This TCR beta chain originates from a study of T cells in Graves' hyperthyroidism and ophthalmopathy. The CDR3 regions of TCR beta were amplified from RNA transcripts. An initial round of RT-PCR targeting the TCR CDR3 relied on the HTBI primer set. Using its own MiXCR run on the multiplex PCR reads, TCRdb lists one record per CDR3 protein. The sample carries around 600,000 distinct CDR3 sequences, more than 15% recorded once. The CDR3 extends over 14 amino acids. Trimming removed 3 bases at V and 7 bases at J, with 12 bases between. The chain is built from TRBV12-3 or TRBV12-4 and TRBJ1-4; D might be TRBD1 (6 bases). This receptor was obtained from a woman in her thirties or forties with Graves' ophthalmopathy. Sequencing used blood. The chain's CDR3 is CASSFGGSGEKLFF. The CDR3 region has the DNA TGTGCCAGCAGTTTTGGGGGCTCCGGTGAAAAACTGTTTTTT.